This TCR beta chain was observed in a study of shared clonotypes between healthy human individuals. Genomic DNA of each subset was evenly split across several immunoSEQ plates. The assay was immunoSEQ multiplex PCR, and TCRdb's table has in-frame clones only and misses some. Here the sample spans roughly 2 million clones, about 95% being singletons. Germline lookup yields CDR1 MGHDK and CDR2 SYGVNS. The CDR3 has 18 amino acids. J gave up 5 bases and V 3 bases, and 16 bases lay outside the gene matches. Study-level points and caveats: Only blood was sampled, and tissue TCR repertoires likely differ from blood ones.

Only CD45RO-negative cells positively selected for CCR7 counted as naive CD8 cells, so terminally differentiated effector memory CD45RA+ cells were excluded. In its sample, this clone was seen once. Its antigen remains unidentified. The sequence derives from a man between 18 and 29 years old in good health. Sequencing was performed on naive CD8+ T cells sorted from blood. This chain joins TRBV25-1 and TRBJ2-5; 9 positions match TRBD2. The CDR3 DNA reads as TGTGCCAGCAGTGACTTAGCGGGAGACTCAGAAGGGCCTGAGACCCAGTACTTC. Amino acid sequence: CASSDLAGDSEGPETQYF. The full variable domain, completed using reference TRBV25-1 and TRBJ2-5, is EADIYQTPRYLVIGTGKKITLECSQTMGHDKMYWYQQDPGMELHLIHYSYGVNSTEKGDLSSESTVSRIRTEHFPLTLESARPSHTSQYLCASSDLAGDSEGPETQYFGPGTRLLVL.